The rows below give T cell receptor beta chains drawn from one sample of a study of T cells in localized non-small cell lung cancer. TCRdb keeps only in-frame clones here, not all; method: immunoSEQ multiplex PCR. Counted here are 65,000 to 80,000 clones, about four fifths occurring once; the ten biggest clones make up 1% to 1.5%. The specimen was peripheral blood, collected before any cancer treatment. All receptors come from an older female donor with stage I lung adenocarcinoma. Each CDR3 is given with its conserved first and last residue. The D gene is left open where the match is weak. Expanded clones are given a class, and other clones once, few, many or no size at all.

.,.,TRBJ1-1,TRBV28,TGTGCCAGCAGTTTATTATTCATCCGGGGAGGGGTGTACACTGAAGCTTTCTTT,CASSLLFIRGGVYTEAFF
.,TRBD2,TRBJ2-7,TRBV19,TGTGCCAGTAGAGACGGGGCTAGCGGTAACTACGAGCAGTACTTC,CASRDGASGNYEQYF
.,.,TRBJ2-7,TRBV7-8,TGTGCCAGCAGCTTAGCAAGGGGTTACGAGCAGTACTTC,CASSLARGYEQYF
.,.,TRBJ2-5,TRBV7-2,TGTGCCAGCAGCTTCTTGCGGGGAGAGACCCAGTACTTC,CASSFLRGETQYF
.,.,TRBJ1-2,TRBV2,TGTGCCAGCAGTGAAACCCAGGGGCCGGGTGGTGGCTACACCTTC,CASSETQGPGGGYTF
.,.,TRBJ2-3,TRBV5-5,TGTGCCAGCAGCCCCCCCGAGGTGGCAGATACGCAGTATTTT,CASSPPEVADTQYF
.,.,TRBJ2-5,TRBV5-1,TGCGCCAGCAGCTTGGCGTTCGGAGGGGCCCAAGAGACCCAGTACTTC,CASSLAFGGAQETQYF
.,.,TRBJ2-4,TRBV2,TGTGCCAGCCAAACCACAGGGCCAAACATTCAGTACTTC,CASQTTGPNIQYF
.,.,TRBJ2-3,TRBV13,TGTGCCAGCAGCTTAGTGGGCAGGGGAACAGATACGCAGTATTTT,CASSLVGRGTDTQYF
.,TRBD2,TRBJ2-3,TRBV10-2,TGCGCCAGCAGTCCTTTAGCGGGGACTAGCACAGATACGCAGTATTTT,CASSPLAGTSTDTQYF
.,TRBD1,TRBJ1-2,TRBV6-1,TGTGCCAGCAATCCGGGACAGGGTAGTGACTATGGCTACACCTTC,CASNPGQGSDYGYTF
.,TRBD1,TRBJ2-7,TRBV28,TGTGCCAGCACTGGACAGGGGGTGACCTACGAGCAGTACTTC,CASTGQGVTYEQYF
few,.,TRBJ2-2,TRBV5-1,TGCGCCAGCAGCCTCCGCAGCGACCCTTCGAACACCGGGGAGCTGTTTTTT,CASSLRSDPSNTGELFF
.,TRBD1,TRBJ1-1,TRBV5-6,TGTGCCAGCAGCTCAACGACAGGGGTCCTCACTGAAGCTTTCTTT,CASSSTTGVLTEAFF
.,.,TRBJ2-7,TRBV2,TGTGCCAGAAGCGTAGGGACCCCTGGCGAGCAGTACTTC,CARSVGTPGEQYF
.,.,TRBJ2-3,TRBV7-3,TGTGCCAGCAGCTTAGGAGGGACAGATACGCAGTATTTT,CASSLGGTDTQYF
.,TRBD2,TRBJ2-2,TRBV5-1,TGCGCCAGCAGCTTGGCCGGCGGGAGTGGGAACACCGGGGAGCTGTTTTTT,CASSLAGGSGNTGELFF
.,.,TRBJ2-3,TRBV19,TGTGCCAGTACCTCCGGGCTCCTCGGGGGCACAGATACGCAGTATTTT,CASTSGLLGGTDTQYF
.,TRBD1,TRBJ2-7,TRBV19,TGTGCCAGTAGAGGGACAGGGAGCTCCTACGAGCAGTACTTC,CASRGTGSSYEQYF
.,TRBD2,TRBJ2-5,TRBV11-3,TGTGCCAGCAGCTTAGACAGCTGGGGAGGGGAGACCCAGTACTTC,CASSLDSWGGETQYF
.,.,TRBJ2-2,TRBV11-3,TGTGCCAGCAGCTTAGGGGGGGACACCGGGGAGCTGTTTTTT,CASSLGGDTGELFF
.,.,TRBJ2-4,TRBV6-1,TGTGCCAGCAGGGAGTCCGGGACGAACATTCAGTACTTC,CASRESGTNIQYF
.,.,TRBJ2-5,TRBV15,TGTGCCACCAGCAGGGCTCTTCAAGAGACCCAGTACTTC,CATSRALQETQYF
few,TRBD1,TRBJ1-1,TRBV7-2,TGTGCCAGCAGCTTAGCCCTAGGGGGCGTCAACACTGAAGCTTTCTTT,CASSLALGGVNTEAFF
.,.,TRBJ2-7,TRBV11-2,TGTGCCAGCAGCCGGGGGACGGGTCTGAAGGTCTCCTTGGAGCAGTACTTC,CASSRGTGLKVSLEQYF
.,.,TRBJ1-2,TRBV5-1,TGCGCCAGCAGCTTGGACAGCTATGGCTACACCTTC,CASSLDSYGYTF
few,.,TRBJ2-1,TRBV18,TGTGCCAGCTCCACCGACCGCAATGAGCAGTTCTTC,CASSTDRNEQFF
.,.,TRBJ1-1,TRBV7-9,TGTGCCAGCAGCTTCCCTCCCGGACAGCTTGAAGCTTTCTTT,CASSFPPGQLEAFF
.,.,TRBJ2-7,TRBV7-2,TGTGCCAGCAGACCCACTGGGTCCTACGAGCAGTACTTC,CASRPTGSYEQYF
.,.,TRBJ1-1,TRBV7-2,TGTGCCAGCAGCTTGAGTGGGGATTTGAACACTGAAGCTTTCTTT,CASSLSGDLNTEAFF
.,.,TRBJ2-7,TRBV20-1,TGCAGTGCTAATCGAGGGTACGAGCAGTACTTC,CSANRGYEQYF
.,.,TRBJ2-1,TRBV19,TGTGCCAGTAGTATCTTGGGCGGGTTCTCCTACAATGAGCAGTTCTTC,CASSILGGFSYNEQFF
.,TRBD1,TRBJ1-6,TRBV5-1,TGCGCCAGCAGCTTGGGGCGGGTGACAGGGGATTCACCCCTCCACTTT,CASSLGRVTGDSPLHF
.,.,TRBJ2-3,TRBV7-6,TGTGCCAGCAGCCGACCCATCACAGGGGGGGATGAGGATACGCAGTATTTT,CASSRPITGGDEDTQYF
.,.,TRBJ2-3,TRBV5-1,TGCGCCAGCAGCTCCAGGGGAGCCACATCCCTCACAGATACGCAGTATTTT,CASSSRGATSLTDTQYF
once,.,TRBJ1-2,TRBV5-1,TGCGCCAGCACGGGAGGGGACTATGGCTACACCTTC,CASTGGDYGYTF
.,TRBD2,TRBJ2-1,TRBV7-9,TGTGCCATCCCGGGGGGGCAGTTCTTC,CAIPGGQFF
few,TRBD2,TRBJ2-1,TRBV9,TGTGCCAGCAGTGGGCGAGCGGGGGCCTACAATGAGCAGTTCTTC,CASSGRAGAYNEQFF
.,TRBD1,TRBJ1-1,TRBV5-4,TGTGCCAGCAGCTTACAGACAGGGAGCACTGAAGCTTTCTTT,CASSLQTGSTEAFF
.,.,TRBJ1-1,TRBV5-1,TGCGCCAGCAGCTGGAGGGACGGACCCAGGGTATCGGGAGCTTTCTTT,CASSWRDGPRVSGAFF
.,TRBD2,TRBJ2-2,TRBV14,TGTGCCAGCAGCCGGACTAGCGGCTCCACCGGGGAGCTGTTTTTT,CASSRTSGSTGELFF
.,.,TRBJ1-4,TRBV5-1,TGCGCCAGCAGTTTGGACGTCAATGAAAAACTGTTTTTT,CASSLDVNEKLFF
.,.,TRBJ1-2,TRBV28,TGTGCCAGCAGTTTATCTCGGGACTGGGGGGATGGCTACACCTTC,CASSLSRDWGDGYTF
.,.,TRBJ2-7,TRBV7-6,TGTGCCAGCAGCGGCGACAGGACATACGAGCAGTACTTC,CASSGDRTYEQYF
.,.,TRBJ1-3,TRBV11-2,TGTGCCAGCAGCCCTACGGGGGCTGGTGGAAACACCATATATTTT,CASSPTGAGGNTIYF
.,.,TRBJ1-2,TRBV2,TGTGCCAGCACCGATGGACTCGGGACAAACTATGGCTACACCTTC,CASTDGLGTNYGYTF
.,.,TRBJ2-3,TRBV5-1,TGCGCCAGCAGTGTTGATGGCTCGACAGCAGATACGCAGTATTTT,CASSVDGSTADTQYF
once,.,TRBJ2-2,TRBV5-1,TGCGCCAGCAGCTTGGATCGCACCGGGGAGCTGTTTTTT,CASSLDRTGELFF
.,.,TRBJ1-2,TRBV6-5,TGTGCCACACTCAGGGGTTCGGCAGGCTACACCTTC,CATLRGSAGYTF
.,.,TRBJ2-3,TRBV7-9,TGTGCCAGCAGCCTACGGGAGCTCACAGATACGCAGTATTTT,CASSLRELTDTQYF
.,.,TRBJ2-3,TRBV5-1,TGCGCCAGCAGCCCCGTGCCAGGCACCACAGATACGCAGTATTTT,CASSPVPGTTDTQYF
.,.,TRBJ1-4,TRBV5-1,TGCGCCAGCAGCACGGACGGGACGACTAATGAAAAACTGTTTTTT,CASSTDGTTNEKLFF
.,.,TRBJ2-3,TRBV7-3,TGTGCCAGCAGCCGGACTTCCGGCACAGATACGCAGTATTTT,CASSRTSGTDTQYF
.,TRBD2,TRBJ2-3,TRBV6-6,TGTGCCAGCAGCCTTAGCGGGAGGGCCTCAGATACGCAGTATTTT,CASSLSGRASDTQYF
.,.,TRBJ1-1,TRBV28,TGTGCCAGCAGACCGGGTGGTCAACCTACGAACACTGAAGCTTTCTTT,CASRPGGQPTNTEAFF